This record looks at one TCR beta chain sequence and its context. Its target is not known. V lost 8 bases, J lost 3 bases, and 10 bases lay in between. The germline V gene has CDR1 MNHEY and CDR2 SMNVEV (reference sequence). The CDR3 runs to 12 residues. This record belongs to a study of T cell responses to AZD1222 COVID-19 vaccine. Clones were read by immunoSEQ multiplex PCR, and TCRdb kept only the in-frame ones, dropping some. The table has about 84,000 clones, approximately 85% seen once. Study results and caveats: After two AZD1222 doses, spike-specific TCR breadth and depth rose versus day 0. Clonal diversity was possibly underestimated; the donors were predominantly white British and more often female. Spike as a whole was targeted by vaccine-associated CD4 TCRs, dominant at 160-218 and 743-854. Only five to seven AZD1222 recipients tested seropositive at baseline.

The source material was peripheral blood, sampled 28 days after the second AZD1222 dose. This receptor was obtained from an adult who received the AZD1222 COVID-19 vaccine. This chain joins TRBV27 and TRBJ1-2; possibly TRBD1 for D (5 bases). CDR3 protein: CASRREDYGYTF. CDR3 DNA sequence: TGTGCCAGCCGCAGGGAGGACTATGGCTACACCTTC.